The sequence of this TCR beta chain was determined in a study of Ad26.COV2.S vaccination and SARS-CoV-2 variants (dated by TCRdb to the early 2020s). With respect to the entire study: Donors in the vaccine arm were drawn from COV1001, a phase I-IIa trial of Ad26.COV2.S in healthy adults that was multicentre, randomized, double-blind and placebo-controlled. Ad26.COV2.S was administered intramuscularly at a dose of 5x10^10 or 1x10^11 viral particles, either as one shot or as two shots given 56 days apart. Sequencing of the TCRbeta repertoire served to evaluate the specificity and breadth of SARS-CoV-2-reactive T cell receptors following Ad26.COV2.S vaccination. A total of around 32 samples were included in the TCR-sequenced set, comprising around 19 Ad26.COV2.S vaccine recipients, 5 placebo recipients and 8 SARS-CoV-2 convalescent individuals. Participants in the trial were split at random into five groups of five each, receiving low-dose or high-dose Ad26.COV2.S once or twice, or else placebo on both occasions. Blinding of investigators to trial group allocation was maintained during experiments and outcome assessment. The paper's findings and limits, for the study overall: Vaccine and placebo recipients had similar non-spike TCR breadth, a finding consistent with the vaccine containing only spike. After vaccination, substantial breadth of spike-specific CD8+ and CD4+ T cell responses was reported. Spike-specific TCR breadth was higher in Ad26.COV2.S recipients than in placebo recipients (P = 0.0014). It was noted by the authors that total T cell responses may have been underestimated by the TCR breadth and depth analyses. The study was not powered for comparison of responses between vaccine doses or regimens.

The treatment or condition label corresponds to: about 20 received Ad26.COV2.S at low or high dose, single or two shots; 5 received placebo; per-sample allocation not given. For vaccine and placebo recipients, repertoires were sequenced using samples collected on day 63 after the first injection. Between 29 July and 7 August 2020, Cohort 1b enrolled around 25 adults aged 18-55 years at one site in Boston, USA. Ad26.COV2.S consisted of a replication-incompetent adenovirus type 26 vector by which a prefusion-stabilized SARS-CoV-2 spike protein from the original Wuhan strain was expressed. TCRbeta CDR3 regions were sequenced with the immunoSEQ Assay. After extraction, genomic DNA underwent amplification by bias-controlled multiplex PCR, followed by high-throughput sequencing. On the authors' methods: To quantify the absolute abundance of every unique TCRbeta CDR3 region, sequences were collapsed and filtered. T cell fraction was estimated by normalizing TCRbeta template counts to usable DNA, with usable DNA measured through amplification of reference genes found in all nucleated cells. Repertoire TCRs were annotated as SARS-CoV-2-specific by exact matching of V gene, CDR3 amino acid sequence and J gene to a known reactive TCR set. The reference SARS-CoV-2 TCR set came from MIRA and was filtered for enrichment in COVID-19-positive ImmuneCODE repertoires, removing public or cross-reactive TCRs. Using the MIRA antigens, annotated TCRs were further analysed by specific ORF or by position within an ORF. Breadth was defined as the number of annotated unique rearrangements divided by the total number of unique productive rearrangements, and depth was defined as the summed frequency of the annotated unique rearrangements. Two-sided Wilcoxon rank-sum tests were applied when comparing TCR breadth between groups. TCRdb provides this immuneACCESS table in a form limited to in-frame rearrangements. Some clones are lacking; in checked studies, under half of them reflect an unresolved V gene, and why the rest are absent is not known. Clonal size and the V and J genes are those of that table, whereas D and trimming came from the DNA. The sample table records 300,000 to 350,000 clones; 85% to 90% of these occur just once. Of the sample, 5.5% is held by the ten largest clones.

This clone was seen only a few times. It has no known antigen specificity. The input lacks base qualities; no much larger clone sits a single base away. This specimen was peripheral blood, taken in a trial of Ad26.COV2.S vaccine versus placebo. The clonotype originates from a person between 18 and 59 years old who received the Ad26.COV2.S COVID-19 vaccine or a placebo.

This receptor has the CDR3 CASSEPYAGTGPHGYTF. DNA sequence: TGTGCCAGCAGCGAACCTTATGCCGGGACAGGGCCCCATGGCTACACCTTC. Recombination connected TRBV7-9 to TRBJ1-2, with 9 middle bases fitting TRBD1. The CDR3 has 17 amino acids, counting the end cysteine and phenylalanine. Here the CDR3 DNA is all that survives: 51 bases in frame from base 1. CDR1 and CDR2 (SEHNR, FQNEAQ) derive from the germline V gene (reference sequence). V loses 5 bases at its end and J loses 6 bases; junction bases beyond the gene matches: 16.